This T cell receptor (beta chain) derives from a study of T cell repertoires in cytomegalovirus infection. Notes on the study in general: HLA-C-restricted CMV clonotypes gave the most frequent clonotype in two of eight donors.

Via MiXCR, TCRdb re-called the reads, giving one row per CDR3 protein. Of 50,000 or so distinct CDR3 sequences in the sample, around 20% were seen once. The sample holds many counts of this clonotype. Its antigen remains unidentified. V gave up 6 bases and J gave up 0 bases, with 11 bases separating them. Germline V gives CDR1 SGHVS, CDR2 FNYEAQ. The CDR3 runs to 14 residues. The sequencing here drew on CD8+ T cells from cultured PBMCs, taken from culture after CMV antigen stimulation. This receptor was identified in a human donor in good health (CMV status not recorded). Some clones in this sample may be carry-over from other donors' samples. This chain links TRBV7-6 with TRBJ1-1, with D tentatively TRBD1 (5 bases). Written as DNA, the CDR3 is TGTGCCAGCAGTTGGGGCAGTATGAACACTGAAGCTTTCTTT. It codes for CASSWGSMNTEAFF.